Below, 22 T cell receptor beta chains from the same sample are listed, as sequenced in a study of cytomegalovirus exposure and HLA in healthy donors. The PCR used 60 Vbeta and 13 Jbeta primers. Sequenced by immunoSEQ multiplex PCR; TCRdb stores in-frame clones only, minus some. Among about 120,000 clones, 79% were seen once, and the ten largest hold over 3.5%. Sequenced: PBMCs. Receptor source: a man younger than 45 in good health and CMV-seropositive.

V usage is TRBV7-9 and J usage is TRBJ1-2; D unclear. V gave up 3 bases and J gave up 7 bases, with 12 bases separating them. CDR3 length: 13 amino acids. CDR1 and CDR2 from the germline V gene are SEHNR and FQNEAQ (reference sequence). The DNA of the CDR3 is TGTGCCAGCAGCTTCACCGGGTTAACTGGCTACACCTTC. This gives the protein CASSFTGLTGYTF.

The gene calls are TRBV5-1 and TRBJ2-3; the D gene is possibly TRBD2 (6 bases). CDR1 SGHRS and CDR2 YFSETQ come from the germline V gene. Trimming removed 0 bases at V and 6 bases at J, with 20 bases between. The CDR3 covers 17 residues. CDR3 sequence reads: CASSLARGTQPLDTQYF. The CDR3 DNA reads TGCGCCAGCAGCTTGGCCCGAGGGACTCAACCACTTGATACGCAGTATTTT.

CDR3 in amino acids: CASSRGQGSEKLFF. DNA of the CDR3: TGCGCCAGCAGCCGCGGACAGGGGAGTGAAAAACTGTTTTTT. The V gene is TRBV4-1, the J gene TRBJ1-4; 9 bases are shared with TRBD1. The CDR3 is 14 amino acids. CDR1 is MGHRA and CDR2 is YSYEKL in the germline V gene. V shed 4 bases, J shed 7 bases, and the junction held 4 bases outside the gene matches.

V and J are TRBV29-1 and TRBJ2-7; 8 positions match TRBD1. CDR1 is SQVTM and CDR2 is ANQGSEA in the germline V gene. After removal of 5 bases from V and 12 bases from J, the junction contained 12 bases not matched to a gene. The CDR3 has 12 amino acids. CDR3 in amino acids: CSVRDRHLGRYF. CDR3 sequence (DNA): TGCAGCGTTCGGGACAGGCATCTTGGAAGGTACTTC.

The chain is built from TRBV9 and TRBJ2-3, with a possible D match to TRBD1 (6 bases). Trimming stripped 2 bases from V and 2 bases from J, with 12 bases between. Germline V lookup: CDR1 SGDLS, CDR2 YYNGEE. This CDR3 has 15 residues. The CDR3 bases are TGTGCCAGCAGCGTTGGGACACAACACACAGATACGCAGTATTTT. It yields the protein CASSVGTQHTDTQYF.

The J gene is TRBJ1-5, the V gene TRBV9; no clear D. The germline V gene encodes CDR1 SGDLS and CDR2 YYNGEE. The CDR3 sequence is 14 residues long. V shed 4 bases and J shed 2 bases, with 10 bases lying between them. CDR3 bases: TGTGCCAGCAGCCCGCGATCGGGCAATCAGCCCCAGCATTTT. Its translation: CASSPRSGNQPQHF.

The chain couples TRBV7-6 to TRBJ2-2, with D perhaps matching TRBD2 (6 bases). CDR3 size: 17 residues. Germline CDR1 reads SGHVS; CDR2 reads FNYEAQ. Trimming cost V 1 base and J 3 bases, with 15 bases left between them. CDR3 coding DNA: TGTGCCAGCAGCTTAGAGGATAGGTGGGGGGACACCGGGGAGCTGTTTTTT. Protein product: CASSLEDRWGDTGELFF.

In its sample, this clone was seen a few times. The CDR3 here is CASSQDLGLAKNIQYF. CDR3 coding DNA: TGCGCCAGCAGCCAAGATCTTGGACTAGCCAAAAACATTCAGTACTTC. The rearrangement uses TRBV4-3 and TRBJ2-4, with D possibly being TRBD2 (5 bases). This CDR3 is 16 amino acids long. V lost 0 bases and J 0 bases, leaving 9 bases between the germline ends. CDR1 is LGHNA and CDR2 is YSLEER in the germline V gene.

The chain couples TRBV29-1 to TRBJ1-1; D uncertain. This CDR3 region has 13 residues. V lost 2 bases to trimming and J lost 0 bases, with 7 bases between them. Germline V lookup: CDR1 SQVTM, CDR2 ANQGSEA. CDR3 DNA: TGCAGCGTTGAATCAGGCATGAACACTGAAGCTTTCTTT. Encoded protein: CSVESGMNTEAFF.

The chain joins TRBV7-7 to TRBJ2-7; D perhaps matches TRBD1 (5 bases). The CDR3 covers 12 residues. Looked up from germline, CDR1 is SSHAT and CDR2 is FNYEAQ (reference sequence). Trimming removed 9 bases from V and 3 bases from J, with 12 bases in between. The DNA for the CDR3 is TGTGCCAGACAGGCCGCCGTCTACGAGCAGTACTTC. Amino acids: CARQAAVYEQYF.

The gene calls are TRBV11-2 and TRBJ2-6; D might be TRBD1 (6 bases). CDR1 is SGHAT, CDR2 FQNNGV, per germline. This CDR3 contains 17 residues. Trimming stripped 3 bases from V and 1 base from J, with 13 bases between. Here the CDR3 DNA reads TGTGCCAGCAGCTTGGGGGCCAGGGTGTCTGGGGCCAACGTCCTGACTTTC. Encoded protein: CASSLGARVSGANVLTF.

This rearrangement joins TRBV6-1 to TRBJ1-5, with D unclear. The CDR3 spans 13 residues. CDR1 is MNHNS and CDR2 is SASEGT in the germline V gene. Trimming took off 5 bases at V and 3 bases at J, with 8 bases between the two ends. In DNA, the CDR3 is TGTGCCAGCAGTACAGACCCCAATCAGCCCCAGCATTTT. It encodes CASSTDPNQPQHF.

The chain employs TRBV6-1 and TRBJ2-1; 9 bases map to TRBD1. The CDR3 is made up of 15 amino acids. Trimming removed 7 bases from V and 1 base from J; junction bases left unmatched: 5. Germline V gene data show CDR1 as MNHNS and CDR2 as SASEGT. The CDR3 protein is CASKLQGASYNEQFF. The CDR3 DNA sequence: TGTGCCAGCAAATTACAGGGGGCATCCTACAATGAGCAGTTCTTC.

The chain has TRBV19 and TRBJ1-2, with D unclear. Germline-derived CDR1 and CDR2 are LNHDA and SQIVND (reference sequence). Trimming removed 0 bases at V and 4 bases at J, with 15 bases between. This CDR3 has 16 residues. The chain's CDR3 is CASSIDPVQEGYGYTF. CDR3 nucleotide sequence: TGTGCCAGTAGTATAGATCCGGTCCAGGAGGGCTATGGCTACACCTTC. The full variable domain, with the rest looked up from reference TRBV19 and TRBJ1-2, is DGGITQSPKYLFRKEGQNVTLSCEQNLNHDAMYWYRQDPGQGLRLIYYSQIVNDFQKGDIAEGYSVSREKKESFPLTVTSAQKNPTAFYLCASSIDPVQEGYGYTFGSGTRLTVV.

The chain combines TRBV6-5 with TRBJ2-7, with D possibly being TRBD2 (6 bases). The length of the CDR3 is 15 residues. From germline, CDR1 is MNHEY and CDR2 SVGAGI. Trimming left V 5 bases short and J 2 bases short, with 16 bases between. The CDR3 DNA reads TGTGCCAGCAGTCCCGGCTTTGGACTAACCTACGAGCAGTACTTC. This translates into CASSPGFGLTYEQYF.

The genes are TRBV2 and TRBJ2-6, with 7 bases identical to TRBD1. CDR3 length equals 17 residues. Germline V gene data show CDR1 as SNHLY and CDR2 as FYNNEI. Trimming cost V 6 bases and J 1 base; bases outside gene matches: 9. DNA for the CDR3: TGTGCCAGCAGACCCGCAGGGGGAAGGTCTGGGGCCAACGTCCTGACTTTC. Amino acids: CASRPAGGRSGANVLTF.

This clone appeared a few times. The chain combines TRBV11-3 with TRBJ2-5, with D possibly matching TRBD1 (6 bases). CDR1 is SGHNT and CDR2 is YENEEA in the germline V gene. The germline V and J ends were trimmed by 2 bases and 2 bases, with 9 bases remaining between them. CDR3 length equals 14 residues. The CDR3 DNA follows: TGTGCCAGCAGCTTAAACAGGGAGCAAGAGACCCAGTACTTC. Translation: CASSLNREQETQYF.

This clone has just one count. The rearrangement links TRBV7-9 to TRBJ2-7, with D perhaps TRBD2 (6 bases). V was clipped by 1 base and J by 6 bases, with 19 bases between them. This CDR3 spans 16 amino acids. The germline gives CDR1 SEHNR, CDR2 FQNEAQ (reference sequence). CDR3 sequence: CASSLDSSGRFSEQYF. The CDR3 DNA follows: TGTGCCAGCAGCTTAGATAGTTCTGGGAGGTTCAGCGAGCAGTACTTC.

This clone has only one observation. This chain links TRBV2 with TRBJ1-1; D call uncertain. In germline, CDR1 is SNHLY, CDR2 FYNNEI. Trimming took off 8 bases at V and 3 bases at J, with 16 bases between the two ends. The CDR3 spans 14 residues. CDR3 loop: CASGRAGGDTEAFF. In DNA, the CDR3 is TGTGCCAGCGGAAGAGCGGGCGGTGACACTGAAGCTTTCTTT.

This chain's CDR3 is CSVERSRGASDTQYF. In nucleotides, the CDR3 is TGCAGCGTTGAAAGGTCTCGCGGAGCTTCAGATACGCAGTATTTT. The genes are TRBV29-1 and TRBJ2-3; D call uncertain. Germline CDR1 is SQVTM and CDR2 is ANQGSEA. Trimming removed 2 bases from V and 4 bases from J, with 16 bases in between. The CDR3 is 15 amino acids.

The genes are TRBV2 and TRBJ1-1; 8 nucleotides agree with TRBD1. This CDR3 contains 15 residues. The V and J ends lost 3 bases and 5 bases, in that order; junction bases with no gene match: 8. CDR1 and CDR2 (germline): SNHLY, FYNNEI. The CDR3 bases are TGTGCCAGCAGTGAGAGCAGGGGGCTTCGGACTGAAGCTTTCTTT. Amino acid sequence: CASSESRGLRTEAFF.

This chain connects TRBV27 to TRBJ2-1, with 7 bases identical to TRBD2. The length of the CDR3 is 16 residues. CDR1 is MNHEY, CDR2 SMNVEV, per germline (reference sequence). The trim removed 7 bases at V and 5 bases at J, leaving 14 bases unmatched. CDR3 in DNA: TGTGCCAGCACCTACAGCGTGGGGGAGGGCCACAATGAGCAGTTCTTC. Its translation is CASTYSVGEGHNEQFF.